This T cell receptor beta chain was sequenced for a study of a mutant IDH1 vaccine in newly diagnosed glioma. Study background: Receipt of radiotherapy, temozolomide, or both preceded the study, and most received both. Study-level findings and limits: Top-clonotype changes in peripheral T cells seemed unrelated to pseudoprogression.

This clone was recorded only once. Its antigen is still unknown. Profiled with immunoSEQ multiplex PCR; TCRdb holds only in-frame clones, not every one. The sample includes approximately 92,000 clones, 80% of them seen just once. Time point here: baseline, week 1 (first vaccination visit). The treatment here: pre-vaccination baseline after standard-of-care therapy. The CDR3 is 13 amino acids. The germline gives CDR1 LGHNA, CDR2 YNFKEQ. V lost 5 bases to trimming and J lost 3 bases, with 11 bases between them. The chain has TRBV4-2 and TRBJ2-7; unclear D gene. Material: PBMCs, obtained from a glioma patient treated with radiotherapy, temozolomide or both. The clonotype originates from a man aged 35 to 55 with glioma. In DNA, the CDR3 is TGTGCCAGCAGCTGGAAGGACGGCTACGAGCAGTACTTC. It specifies CASSWKDGYEQYF.